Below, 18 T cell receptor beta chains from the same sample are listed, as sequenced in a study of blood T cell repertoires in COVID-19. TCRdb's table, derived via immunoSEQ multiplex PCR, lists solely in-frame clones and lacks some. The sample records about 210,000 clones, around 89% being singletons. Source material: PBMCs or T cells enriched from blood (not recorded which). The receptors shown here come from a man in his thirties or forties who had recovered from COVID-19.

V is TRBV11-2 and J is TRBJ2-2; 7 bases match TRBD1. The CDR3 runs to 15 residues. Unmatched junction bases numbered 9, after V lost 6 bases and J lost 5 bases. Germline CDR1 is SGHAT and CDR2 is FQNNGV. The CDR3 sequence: CASRAPGQITGELFF. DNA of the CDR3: TGTGCCAGCAGGGCACCGGGACAGATAACCGGGGAGCTGTTTTTT.

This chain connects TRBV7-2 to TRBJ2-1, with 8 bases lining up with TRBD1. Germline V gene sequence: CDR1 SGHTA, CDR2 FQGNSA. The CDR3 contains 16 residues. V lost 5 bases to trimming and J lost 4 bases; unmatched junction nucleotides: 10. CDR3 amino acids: CASSRTGTGVYNEQFF. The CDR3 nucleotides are TGTGCCAGCAGCCGTACCGGGACAGGAGTATACAATGAGCAGTTCTTC.

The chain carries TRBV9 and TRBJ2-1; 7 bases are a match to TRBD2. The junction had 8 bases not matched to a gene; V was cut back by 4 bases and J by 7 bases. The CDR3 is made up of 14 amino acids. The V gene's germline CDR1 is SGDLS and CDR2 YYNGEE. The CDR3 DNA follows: TGTGCCAGCAGCCCATCCGGGAGGTGGAATGAGCAGTTCTTC. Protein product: CASSPSGRWNEQFF.

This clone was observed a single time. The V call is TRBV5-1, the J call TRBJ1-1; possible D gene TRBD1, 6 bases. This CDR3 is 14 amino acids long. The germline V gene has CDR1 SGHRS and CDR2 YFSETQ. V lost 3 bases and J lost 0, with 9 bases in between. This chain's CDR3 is CASSSRQVNTEAFF. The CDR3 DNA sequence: TGCGCCAGCAGCTCTCGACAGGTGAACACTGAAGCTTTCTTT.

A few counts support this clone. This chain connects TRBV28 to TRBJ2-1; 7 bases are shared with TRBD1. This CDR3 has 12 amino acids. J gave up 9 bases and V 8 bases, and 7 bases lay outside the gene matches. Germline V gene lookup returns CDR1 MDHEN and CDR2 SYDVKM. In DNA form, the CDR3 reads TGTGCCAGCCGAACAGGGGCCGGTGAGCAGTTCTTC. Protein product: CASRTGAGEQFF.

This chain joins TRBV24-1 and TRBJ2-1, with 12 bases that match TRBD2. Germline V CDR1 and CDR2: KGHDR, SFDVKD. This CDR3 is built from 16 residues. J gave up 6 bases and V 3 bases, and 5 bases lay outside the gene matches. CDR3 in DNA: TGTGCCACCAGTGATCGACTAGCGGGAGCCCTCAATGAGCAGTTCTTC. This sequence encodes CATSDRLAGALNEQFF.

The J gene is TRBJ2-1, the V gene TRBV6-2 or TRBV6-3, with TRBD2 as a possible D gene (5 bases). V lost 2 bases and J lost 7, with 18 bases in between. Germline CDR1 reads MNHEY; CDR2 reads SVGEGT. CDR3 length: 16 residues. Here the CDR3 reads CASSYPKSWTVNEQFF. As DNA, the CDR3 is TGTGCCAGCAGTTACCCCAAATCATGGACTGTTAATGAGCAGTTCTTC.

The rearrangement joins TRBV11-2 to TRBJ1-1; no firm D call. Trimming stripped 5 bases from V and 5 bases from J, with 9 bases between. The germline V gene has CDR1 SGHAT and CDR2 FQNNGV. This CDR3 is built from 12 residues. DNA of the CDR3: TGTGCCAGCAGCCCCCCGAGGACTGAAGCTTTCTTT. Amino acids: CASSPPRTEAFF.

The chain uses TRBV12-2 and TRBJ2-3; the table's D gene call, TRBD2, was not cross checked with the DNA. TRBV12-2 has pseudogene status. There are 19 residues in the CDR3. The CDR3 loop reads CASRLAIRLAGRSIDTQYF. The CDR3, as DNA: TGTGCAAGTCGCTTAGCTATTCGACTAGCGGGGAGGAGCATAGATACGCAGTATTTT.

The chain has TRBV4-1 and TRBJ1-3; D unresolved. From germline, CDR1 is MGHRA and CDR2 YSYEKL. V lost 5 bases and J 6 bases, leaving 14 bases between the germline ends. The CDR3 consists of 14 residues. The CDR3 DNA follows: TGCGCCAGCAGCGAAGCCCCGGTCGTAAACACCATATATTTT. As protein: CASSEAPVVNTIYF.

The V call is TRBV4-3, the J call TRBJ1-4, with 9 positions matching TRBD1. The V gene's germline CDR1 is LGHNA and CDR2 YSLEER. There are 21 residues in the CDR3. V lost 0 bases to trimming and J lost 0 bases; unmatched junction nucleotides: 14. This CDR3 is CASSQDLRTGGYFTTNEKLFF. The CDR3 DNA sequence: TGCGCCAGCAGCCAAGATCTCCGTACAGGGGGCTACTTTACAACTAATGAAAAACTGTTTTTT.

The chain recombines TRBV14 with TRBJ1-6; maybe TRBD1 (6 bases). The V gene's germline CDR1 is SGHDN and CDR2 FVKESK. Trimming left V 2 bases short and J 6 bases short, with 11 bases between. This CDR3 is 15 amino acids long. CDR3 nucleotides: TGTGCCAGCAGCCAAACAGGGTTAGGTAATTCACCCCTCCACTTT. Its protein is CASSQTGLGNSPLHF.

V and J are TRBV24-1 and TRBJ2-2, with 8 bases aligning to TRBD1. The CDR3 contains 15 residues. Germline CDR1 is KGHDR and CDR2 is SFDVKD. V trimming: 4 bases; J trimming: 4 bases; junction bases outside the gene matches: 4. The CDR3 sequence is CATSEPGGTTGELFF. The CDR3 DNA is TGTGCCACCAGTGAGCCAGGGGGCACCACCGGGGAGCTGTTTTTT.

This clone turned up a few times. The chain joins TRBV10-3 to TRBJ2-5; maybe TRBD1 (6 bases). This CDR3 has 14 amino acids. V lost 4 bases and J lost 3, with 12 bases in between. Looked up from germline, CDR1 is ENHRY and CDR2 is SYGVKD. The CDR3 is CAISAKQGEETQYF. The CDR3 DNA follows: TGTGCCATCAGTGCAAAACAGGGAGAAGAGACCCAGTACTTC.

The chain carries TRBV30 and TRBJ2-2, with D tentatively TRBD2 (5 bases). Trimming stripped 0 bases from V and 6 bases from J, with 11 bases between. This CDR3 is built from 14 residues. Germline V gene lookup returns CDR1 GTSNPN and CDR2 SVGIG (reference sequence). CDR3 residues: CAWSVRRRSGELFF. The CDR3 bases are TGTGCCTGGAGTGTACGTAGGAGGTCCGGGGAGCTGTTTTTT.

CDR3 protein: CAATEGALASSPLHF. CDR3 DNA sequence: TGTGCCGCGACCGAGGGGGCCTTGGCATCTTCACCCCTCCACTTT. The rearrangement uses TRBV30 and TRBJ1-6; 7 bases map to TRBD1. Germline trimming cut 8 bases from V and 9 bases from J; bases unmatched to any gene: 16. Germline V gene lookup returns CDR1 GTSNPN and CDR2 SVGIG (reference sequence). The CDR3 length is 15 residues.

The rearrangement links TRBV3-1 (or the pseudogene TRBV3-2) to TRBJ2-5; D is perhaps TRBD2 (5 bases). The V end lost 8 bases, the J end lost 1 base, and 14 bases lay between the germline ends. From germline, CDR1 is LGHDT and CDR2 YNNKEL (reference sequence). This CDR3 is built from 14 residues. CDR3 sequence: CASFRGDGQETQYF. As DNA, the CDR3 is TGTGCCAGCTTCCGGGGAGACGGCCAAGAGACCCAGTACTTC.

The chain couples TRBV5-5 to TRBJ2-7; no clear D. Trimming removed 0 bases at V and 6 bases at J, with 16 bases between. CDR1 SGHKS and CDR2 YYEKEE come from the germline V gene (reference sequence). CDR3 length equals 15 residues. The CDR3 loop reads CASSLGESIRGEQYF. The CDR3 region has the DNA TGTGCCAGCAGCTTGGGCGAAAGTATAAGAGGCGAGCAGTACTTC. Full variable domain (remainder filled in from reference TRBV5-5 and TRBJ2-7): DAGVTQSPTHLIKTRGQQVTLRCSPISGHKSVSWYQQVLGQGPQFIFQYYEKEERGRGNFPDRFSARQFPNYSSELNVNALLLGDSALYLCASSLGESIRGEQYFGPGTRLTVT.